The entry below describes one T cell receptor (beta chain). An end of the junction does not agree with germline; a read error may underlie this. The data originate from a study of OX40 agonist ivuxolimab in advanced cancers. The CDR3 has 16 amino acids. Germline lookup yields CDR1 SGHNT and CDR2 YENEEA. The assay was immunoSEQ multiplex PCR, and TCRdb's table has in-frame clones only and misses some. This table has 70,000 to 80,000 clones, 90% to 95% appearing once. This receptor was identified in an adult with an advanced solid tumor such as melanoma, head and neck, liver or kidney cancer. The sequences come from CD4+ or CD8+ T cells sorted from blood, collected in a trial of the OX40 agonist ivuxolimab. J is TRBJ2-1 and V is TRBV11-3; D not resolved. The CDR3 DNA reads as TGTGCCAGCAGCCTAGACGGCTTCAGCTCCTACAATGAGCAGTTCTTC. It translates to CASSLDGFSSYNEQFF.